This entry lists 21 T cell receptor beta chains sequenced from one sample in a study of T cell repertoires in cytomegalovirus infection. No cognate antigen is known for these TCRs. In TCRdb, the reads were re-called with MiXCR into one record per CDR3 protein. The sample includes approximately 110,000 distinct CDR3 sequences, roughly 39% of them seen just once. This specimen was CD8+ T cells from cultured PBMCs, taken from culture after CMV antigen stimulation. The receptors shown here come from a human donor in good health (CMV status not recorded). Some clones in this sample may be carry-over from other donors' samples.

This clonotype was detected ten times or more. The genes are TRBV28 and TRBJ1-1; 8 nucleotides align to TRBD1. Germline V gene data show CDR1 as MDHEN and CDR2 as SYDVKM. The CDR3 is 14 amino acids. V was pared by 5 bases and J by 4 bases, with 6 bases of the junction left unmatched. The CDR3, as DNA: TGTGCCAGCAGTCTTCAGGGGGCCGGCACTGAAGCTTTCTTT. Encoded protein: CASSLQGAGTEAFF.

V usage is TRBV7-8 and J usage is TRBJ1-1; 8 bases are shared with TRBD1. The V gene end was trimmed by 5 bases and the J gene end by 8 bases; junction bases not matched to a gene: 10. The CDR3 is 14 residues long. Germline CDR1 reads SGHVS; CDR2 reads FQNEAQ. CDR3 amino acids: CASSRKLQGEEAFF. CDR3 bases: TGTGCCAGCAGCCGAAAACTACAGGGGGAGGAAGCTTTCTTT.

This clonotype is a singleton in its sample. The genes are TRBV2 and TRBJ2-1; D call uncertain. From germline, CDR1 is SNHLY and CDR2 FYNNEI. The ends were cut back, 1 base at V and 0 bases at J, with 7 bases in the middle. This CDR3 comprises 15 residues. DNA for the CDR3: TGTGCCAGCAGTGAAGTACGGAGCTCCTACAATGAGCAGTTCTTC. Translating gives CASSEVRSSYNEQFF.

This CDR3 reads CASSFRLAADTQYF. CDR3 DNA sequence: TGTGCCAGCAGTTTTCGCCTAGCCGCAGATACGCAGTATTTT. V and J are TRBV28 and TRBJ2-3; TRBD2 is a possible D gene (5 bases). Germline V gene lookup returns CDR1 MDHEN and CDR2 SYDVKM. Trimming pared 3 bases from V and 4 bases from J, leaving 11 bases between. The CDR3 consists of 14 residues.

The rearrangement links TRBV7-6 to TRBJ1-1, with 8 bases matching TRBD1. V trimming: 5 bases; J trimming: 0 bases; junction bases outside the gene matches: 5. Germline CDR1 and CDR2: SGHVS and FNYEAQ. This CDR3 is 15 amino acids long. The CDR3 is CASSPSTGVNTEAFF. In nucleotides, the CDR3 is TGTGCCAGCAGCCCCTCGACAGGGGTGAACACTGAAGCTTTCTTT.

The rearrangement joins TRBV6-9 to TRBJ1-5, with a weak D call TRBD1 (6 bases). The CDR3 is 15 amino acids. Germline V gene data show CDR1 as MNHGY and CDR2 as SVAAGI. The V and J ends lost 4 bases and 3 bases respectively, with 13 bases between them. CDR3 loop: CASSWGGTPNQPQHF. In DNA, the CDR3 is TGTGCCAGCAGTTGGGGGGGGACACCCAATCAGCCCCAGCATTTT.

This clonotype occurred many times. The rearrangement uses TRBV5-6 and TRBJ1-1; D unclear. Germline lookup yields CDR1 SGHDT and CDR2 YYEEEE. The CDR3 loop spans 17 amino acids. V was clipped by 3 bases and J by 5 bases, with 23 bases between them. The CDR3 nucleotides are TGTGCCAGCAGCTCACGTGGTTCGAGGGTTTATCGGACTGAAGCTTTCTTT. As protein: CASSSRGSRVYRTEAFF.

J is TRBJ2-2 and V is TRBV10-3; D gene unclear. The CDR3 consists of 12 residues. V lost 4 bases, J lost 5 bases, and 5 bases lay in between. CDR1 is ENHRY and CDR2 is SYGVKD in the germline V gene. The CDR3 here is CAISVGTGELFF. CDR3 nucleotide sequence: TGTGCCATCAGTGTGGGGACCGGGGAGCTGTTTTTT.

The V call is TRBV7-6, the J call TRBJ2-7; TRBD1 agrees at 7 bases. The V segment lost 5 bases and the J segment 3 bases; nucleotides outside the gene matches: 13. Germline V lookup: CDR1 SGHVS, CDR2 FNYEAQ. The CDR3 extends over 16 amino acids. CDR3 in amino acids: CASSPRTGEGFYEQYF. The CDR3 bases are TGTGCCAGCAGCCCTCGGACAGGAGAGGGTTTCTACGAGCAGTACTTC. The full variable domain, rest sourced from reference TRBV7-6 and TRBJ2-7, is GAGVSQSPRYKVTKRGQDVALRCDPISGHVSLYWYRQALGQGPEFLTYFNYEAQQDKSGLPNDRFSAERPEGSISTLTIQRTEQRDSAMYRCASSPRTGEGFYEQYFGPGTRLTVT.

The V gene is TRBV7-8, the J gene TRBJ1-1, with TRBD1 identical over 8 bases. Germline CDR1 SGHVS, CDR2 FQNEAQ. V shed 5 bases, J shed 7 bases, and the junction held 21 bases outside the gene matches. The CDR3 is 18 amino acids. The CDR3 spells CASSLLDRDVSRNNEAFF. The CDR3 DNA follows: TGTGCCAGCAGCCTCCTGGACAGGGACGTTTCCCGAAATAATGAAGCTTTCTTT.

The chain couples TRBV27 to TRBJ1-2; 7 bases agree with TRBD1. This CDR3 region has 15 residues. With 6 bases clipped from V and 8 bases from J, the junction kept 15 bases outside the gene matches. Germline-derived CDR1 and CDR2 are MNHEY and SMNVEV (reference sequence). CDR3 residues: CASSESAGTVGGYTF. CDR3 nucleotides: TGTGCCAGCAGCGAATCGGCGGGGACAGTTGGCGGCTACACCTTC.

This clonotype was seen more than once but under ten times. V is TRBV7-2 and J is TRBJ2-7; tentatively, D is TRBD2 (6 bases). V dropped 1 base and J dropped 4 bases, with 14 bases sitting between them. The germline CDR1 and CDR2 sequences are SGHTA and FQGNSA. CDR3 size: 15 residues. CDR3 sequence (DNA): TGTGCCAGCAGCTTAGTTACGGGGGAGTGGTACGAGCAGTACTTC. Residues: CASSLVTGEWYEQYF.

This clonotype occurred a few times. The chain couples TRBV9 to TRBJ2-3; 8 bases are a match to TRBD1. J lost 2 bases, V lost 3 bases, and 5 bases had no gene match. Germline V gene sequence: CDR1 SGDLS, CDR2 YYNGEE. The CDR3 length is 15 residues. As DNA, the CDR3 is TGTGCCAGCAGCGCAAGGACAGGGACCACAGATACGCAGTATTTT. Translation gives CASSARTGTTDTQYF.

This rearrangement joins TRBV20-1 to TRBJ1-2; D is unclear. There are 13 residues in the CDR3. The germline gives CDR1 DFQATT, CDR2 SNEGSKA (reference sequence). The V gene lost 1 base and the J gene lost 2 bases, with 8 bases spanning the gap. This chain's CDR3 is CSARVPSNYGYTF. As DNA, the CDR3 is TGCAGTGCTAGAGTACCGAGCAACTATGGCTACACCTTC.

There are a few counts of this clonotype. V usage is TRBV6-1 and J usage is TRBJ1-1, with TRBD1 matching over 8 bases. Germline CDR1 MNHNS, CDR2 SASEGT. This CDR3 is 17 amino acids long. Unmatched junction bases numbered 13, after V lost 5 bases and J lost 2 bases. For the CDR3, the DNA is TGTGCCAGCAGTACAGACAGGGGTCTTTACTTAAACACTGAAGCTTTCTTT. Amino acids: CASSTDRGLYLNTEAFF.

In this sample, this clonotype turned up once. The genes are TRBV5-5 and TRBJ1-1; 8 nucleotides line up with TRBD1. There are 15 residues in the CDR3. In germline, CDR1 is SGHKS, CDR2 YYEKEE (reference sequence). V was pared by 3 bases and J by 4 bases, with 8 bases of the junction left unmatched. The DNA for the CDR3 is TGTGCCAGCAGCTATCGGACAGGGAGGTTCACTGAAGCTTTCTTT. Encoded protein: CASSYRTGRFTEAFF. The variable domain in full, completed from reference TRBV5-5 and TRBJ1-1, reads DAGVTQSPTHLIKTRGQQVTLRCSPISGHKSVSWYQQVLGQGPQFIFQYYEKEERGRGNFPDRFSARQFPNYSSELNVNALLLGDSALYLCASSYRTGRFTEAFFGQGTRLTVV.

The rearrangement uses TRBV9 and TRBJ2-5, with a tentative D call TRBD1 (6 bases). CDR1 SGDLS and CDR2 YYNGEE come from the germline V gene. The CDR3 contains 14 residues. V dropped 2 bases and J dropped 0 bases, with 8 bases sitting between them. The CDR3 nucleotides read TGTGCCAGCAGCGTCCGGGACAACCAAGAGACCCAGTACTTC. This gives the protein CASSVRDNQETQYF.

V is TRBV2 and J is TRBJ2-1, with 7 bases identical to TRBD2. The ends lost 6 bases at V and 8 bases at J; junction bases unmatched: 13. This CDR3 spans 15 amino acids. The germline V gene encodes CDR1 SNHLY and CDR2 FYNNEI. The CDR3 protein is CASSPSGVEFDEQFF. The CDR3 coding sequence is TGTGCCAGCAGCCCCAGCGGGGTCGAATTCGATGAGCAGTTCTTC.

The rearrangement uses TRBV20-1 and TRBJ1-2; 10 bases align to TRBD1. The germline gives CDR1 DFQATT, CDR2 SNEGSKA (reference sequence). V shed 6 bases, J shed 4 bases, and the junction held 5 bases outside the gene matches. This CDR3 has 13 residues. The CDR3 reads CSAPTGGLYGYTF. The CDR3 coding sequence is TGCAGTGCCCCGACAGGGGGCCTCTATGGCTACACCTTC.

This clonotype was detected many times. CDR3 amino acids: CASSPTWGYNEQFF. The CDR3 region has the DNA TGTGCCAGCAGCCCAACATGGGGGTACAATGAGCAGTTCTTC. The V gene is TRBV7-2, the J gene TRBJ2-1; either TRBD1 or TRBD2 may supply D (5 bases each). CDR3 length: 14 residues. Looked up from germline, CDR1 is SGHTA and CDR2 is FQGNSA. V was trimmed by 5 bases and J by 4 bases, leaving 12 bases between them. The full variable domain, with the rest looked up from reference TRBV7-2 and TRBJ2-1, is GAGVSQSPSNKVTEKGKDVELRCDPISGHTALYWYRQSLGQGLEFLIYFQGNSAPDKSGLPSDRFSAERTGGSVSTLTIQRTQQEDSAVYLCASSPTWGYNEQFFGPGTRLTVL.

V is TRBV7-6 and J is TRBJ2-1; 8 positions match TRBD2. The CDR3 consists of 15 residues. CDR1 is SGHVS and CDR2 is FNYEAQ in the germline V gene. The J segment lost 8 bases and the V segment lost 1 base, leaving 7 bases of the junction unmatched. In nucleotides, the CDR3 is TGTGCCAGCAGCTTAGTGGTCGGGGGGGAGGATGAGCAGTTCTTC. Translated: CASSLVVGGEDEQFF. Combining the CDR3 with reference TRBV7-6 and TRBJ2-1 gives the whole variable domain GAGVSQSPRYKVTKRGQDVALRCDPISGHVSLYWYRQALGQGPEFLTYFNYEAQQDKSGLPNDRFSAERPEGSISTLTIQRTEQRDSAMYRCASSLVVGGEDEQFFGPGTRLTVL.